Listed below are T cell receptor beta chains from one sample, sequenced in a study of STAT5B mutations in CD4+ large granular lymphocyte leukemia. Profiled with immunoSEQ multiplex PCR; TCRdb holds only in-frame clones, not every one. The sample has about 37,000 clones; 55% to 80% are singletons. The sequencing sample was made of CD4+ T cells from blood buffy coats. The receptors stem from a human donor in good health. Both conserved end residues are part of each CDR3. The D gene is left open where the match is weak. Some rows have no size entry. The others give once, few or many, or a class for an expanded clone.

>TRBV5-6|TRBJ1-6|TRBD1|once
TGTGCCAGCAGCCTGCAGGGGGTTTCTAATTCACCCCTCCACTTT
CASSLQGVSNSPLHF
>TRBV7-2|TRBJ1-2|.|.
TGTGCCAGCAGCCCTGGGCAGGGAAAGACCGGCTACACCTTC
CASSPGQGKTGYTF
>TRBV6-5|TRBJ2-1|.|.
TGTGCCAGCAGCCCCGGGAGATACAATGAGCAGTTCTTC
CASSPGRYNEQFF
>TRBV5-4|TRBJ2-3|.|.
TGTGCCAGCAGCTGGGGGTCCAGTCGATCAGATACGCAGTATTTT
CASSWGSSRSDTQYF
>TRBV6-6|TRBJ1-5|.|few
TGTGCCAGCAATAGGGAAAATCAGCCCCAGCATTTT
CASNRENQPQHF
>TRBV19|TRBJ1-2|.|.
TGTGCCACCTCCCCGACAGGTTTCAATGGCTACACCTTC
CATSPTGFNGYTF
>TRBV7-6|TRBJ2-7|.|.
TGTGCCAGCAGCTCAATCCAGGGTCGAGACCCTTCCTACGAGCAGTACTTC
CASSSIQGRDPSYEQYF
>TRBV29-1|TRBJ1-1|TRBD1|few
TGCAGCGTTGTCGGGACAGGGCAAGTAGCTTTCTTT
CSVVGTGQVAFF
>TRBV7-9|TRBJ2-3|.|.
TGTGCCAGCAGCTTAGGCTCGTGGGGGGGCACGGGGACAGATACGCAGTATTTT
CASSLGSWGGTGTDTQYF
>TRBV18|TRBJ2-5|TRBD2|.
TGTGCCAGCTCACCGTCTCGAGCGGGGACCCAAGAGACCCAGTACTTC
CASSPSRAGTQETQYF
>TRBV11-3|TRBJ1-4|.|.
TGTGCCAGCAGCTCAACCCCGGTGGGAGGTAATGAAAAACTGTTTTTT
CASSSTPVGGNEKLFF
>TRBV2|TRBJ1-2|.|.
TGTGCCGGGAAACCGGGGCTCGAGAAGTATGGCTACACCTTC
CAGKPGLEKYGYTF
>TRBV2|TRBJ1-2|TRBD1|.
TGTGCCAGCAGTGAAGAACCGGGACAGAACTATGGCTACACCTTC
CASSEEPGQNYGYTF
>TRBV27|TRBJ1-6|TRBD1|few
TGTGCCAGCAGTGACAGGGGCGGCTCACCCCTCCACTTT
CASSDRGGSPLHF
>TRBV5-1|TRBJ2-3|.|.
TGCGCCAGCAGCTTGGCCGGGGACCGGGGGACGCAGTATTTT
CASSLAGDRGTQYF
>TRBV5-4|TRBJ2-2|TRBD2|.
TGTGCCAGCAGCTTGCGGGGGGGCACCGGGGAGCTGTTTTTT
CASSLRGGTGELFF
>TRBV27|TRBJ1-2|TRBD1|.
TGTGCCAGCAGTTTATTGGGACAGGGAGGGGGCTACACCTTC
CASSLLGQGGGYTF
>TRBV11-2|TRBJ2-2|TRBD2|few
TGTGCCAGCAGCCTTCGACTAGCGGCGAACACCGGGGAGCTGTTTTTT
CASSLRLAANTGELFF
>TRBV14|TRBJ1-6|.|.
TGTGCCAGCAGCCAAGGAACAGGCCGGTCACCCCTCCACTTT
CASSQGTGRSPLHF
>TRBV10-3|TRBJ2-7|TRBD2|.
TGTGCCATCGCGACTAGCGCATACTACGAGCAGTACTTC
CAIATSAYYEQYF
>TRBV10-2|TRBJ2-5|.|few
TGCGCCAGCAGTGCGGGGGCGGTCCAAGAGACCCAGTACTTC
CASSAGAVQETQYF
>TRBV6-1|TRBJ2-1|.|.
TGTGCCAGCAGTGAAGTGGGGGCTTGGAATGAGCAGTTCTTC
CASSEVGAWNEQFF
>TRBV19|TRBJ1-1|.|few
TGTGCCAGTATCCCAGGTGGCGCCGGGAACACTGAAGCTTTCTTT
CASIPGGAGNTEAFF
>TRBV4-3|TRBJ2-1|TRBD2|few
TGCGCCAGCAGCCAAGCTATGGAGACTAGCGGGGTCAATGAGCAGTTCTTC
CASSQAMETSGVNEQFF
>TRBV21-1|TRBJ2-7|.|.
TGTGCCAGCAGCCCTAGGAAGTTCCACTACGAGCAGTACTTC
CASSPRKFHYEQYF
>TRBV7-8|TRBJ1-4|.|once
TGTGCCAGCAGTCCATCAAGGGGTGAAAAACTGTTTTTT
CASSPSRGEKLFF
>TRBV7-6|TRBJ2-3|TRBD1|.
TGTGCCAGCAGCTTGTTGGGACAGGGGAGATCGGATACGCAGTATTTT
CASSLLGQGRSDTQYF
>TRBV13|TRBJ1-1|.|few
TGTGCCAGCAGCCTACAGGGTAGGTACACTGAAGCTTTCTTT
CASSLQGRYTEAFF
>TRBV7-3|TRBJ2-7|.|few
TGTGCCAGCAGCCCCATCCACGAGCAGTACTTC
CASSPIHEQYF
>TRBV27|TRBJ1-2|.|once
TGTGCCAGCAGTTTGGGCCAGGTCGGACAATCCTCTGTTGGCTACACCTTC
CASSLGQVGQSSVGYTF
>TRBV7-3|TRBJ1-1|TRBD1|few
TGTGCCAGCAGCGGAATACCGGGACAGTCAAAAGCTTTCTTT
CASSGIPGQSKAFF
>TRBV11-2|TRBJ2-3|TRBD2|.
TGTGCCAGCAGCGTCATAGCGGGGGGGCCTTACACAGATACGCAGTATTTT
CASSVIAGGPYTDTQYF
>TRBV7-8|TRBJ1-1|.|.
TGTGCCAGCAGCCCCGACTTGAACACTGAAGCTTTCTTT
CASSPDLNTEAFF
>TRBV5-6|TRBJ2-6|.|.
TGTGCCAGCAGCTTGGCTGGGGACGGCTTTTCATCTGGGGCCAACGTCCTGACTTTC
CASSLAGDGFSSGANVLTF
>TRBV5-1|TRBJ2-5|TRBD1|.
TGCGCCAGCAGCTCTGGGACAGGGGGCGCGAAGACCCAGTACTTC
CASSSGTGGAKTQYF
>TRBV20-1|TRBJ1-2|TRBD1|.
TGCAGTACGGACAGGTCCTATGGCTACACCTTC
CSTDRSYGYTF
>TRBV19|TRBJ2-4|TRBD1|.
TGTGCCAGTAGTATGGGACAGATTAAAAACATTCAGTACTTC
CASSMGQIKNIQYF
>TRBV15|TRBJ1-3|TRBD1|.
TGTGCCACCAGCAGATCACGGACAGGGGGAAACACCATATATTTT
CATSRSRTGGNTIYF
>TRBV7-4|TRBJ1-2|.|few
TGTGCCAGCAATCTATTAGGGGGCTATGGCTACACCTTC
CASNLLGGYGYTF
>TRBV11-2|TRBJ2-1|.|.
TGTGCCAGCAGCTTAGGGGGGGCTAGGATCAGGAATGAGCAGTTCTTC
CASSLGGARIRNEQFF
>TRBV10-3|TRBJ2-3|.|once
TGTGCCATCAGTGAAATCGGACGGGGAGGAGGAGATACGCAGTATTTT
CAISEIGRGGGDTQYF
>TRBV4-1|TRBJ1-2|TRBD1|.
TGCGCCAGCAGCCAAGAAGGAAAGACAGGGGTTCCGTATGGCTACACCTTC
CASSQEGKTGVPYGYTF
>TRBV7-3|TRBJ2-3|TRBD2|once
TGTGCCAGCAGCTTAACGAGATCGGGGGGAGGCACAGATACGCAGTATTTT
CASSLTRSGGGTDTQYF
>TRBV28|TRBJ2-1|TRBD2|.
TGTGCCAGCAGTTTACGGGGGGGGCCCTACAATGAGCAGTTCTTC
CASSLRGGPYNEQFF
>TRBV7-2|TRBJ2-5|.|few
TGTGCCAGCAGCTCAGGGCTAACCCGAGGGGAGACCCAGTACTTC
CASSSGLTRGETQYF
>TRBV14|TRBJ2-3|.|.
TGTGCCAGCAGCCAACTACTCCCCACAGATACGCAGTATTTT
CASSQLLPTDTQYF
>TRBV19|TRBJ2-1|.|once
TGTGCCAGTAGTTCTCGGACAGGCGTCAGGGGGGATGAGCAGTTCTTC
CASSSRTGVRGDEQFF
>TRBV18|TRBJ2-5|.|.
TGTGCCAGCCACCCGGTTGGAGAGACCCAGTACTTC
CASHPVGETQYF
>TRBV7-2|TRBJ1-2|.|few
TGTGCCAGCAGCCCGGGCGGGGCCGGCTACACCTTC
CASSPGGAGYTF
>TRBV4-3|TRBJ2-1|TRBD2|.
TGCGCCAGCAGCCAAGGGACTAGCGGGGGCGATGAGCAGTTCTTC
CASSQGTSGGDEQFF